Below are 21 T cell receptor beta chains sequenced from a single sample in a study of T cells in Graves' hyperthyroidism and ophthalmopathy. Template material for amplifying TCR beta CDR3 regions consisted of RNA transcripts. TCR CDR3 underwent first-round RT-PCR with the HTBI primer set. A single record per CDR3 protein comes from TCRdb applying MiXCR to the multiplex PCR reads. This sample yields 37,000 or so distinct CDR3 sequences, of which around 53% are seen a single time; roughly a sixth belongs to the top ten. The specimen sequenced was blood. The receptors were sampled from a man aged 35 to 55 with Graves' ophthalmopathy.

As for this clonotype: One end of the junction fails to match germline, which may point to a read error. V and J are TRBV5-1 and TRBJ2-7, with TRBD1 matching 8 bases. This CDR3 has 13 residues. Germline lookup yields CDR1 SGHRS and CDR2 YFSETQ. CDR3 bases: TGCGCCAGCAGGGCAGGGGGCGCCGGGGAGCTGTACTTC. Translating gives CASRAGGAGELYF. Variable domain in full (rest from reference TRBV5-1 and TRBJ2-7): KAGVTQTPRYLIKTRGQQVTLSCSPISGHRSVSWYQQTPGQGLQFLFEYFSETQRNKGNFPGRFSGRQFSNSRSEMNVSTLELGDSALYLCASRAGGAGELYFGPGTRLTVT.

This chain uses TRBV6-1 with TRBJ1-4, with D unresolved. V was cut by 7 bases and J by 4 bases, with 10 bases left in between. Germline V CDR1 and CDR2: MNHNS, SASEGT. The CDR3 extends over 13 amino acids. CDR3 DNA sequence: TGTGCCAGCACCCCTGAGGGTAATGAAAAACTGTTTTTT. It specifies CASTPEGNEKLFF.

The chain is built from TRBV7-9 and TRBJ2-2; D is uncertain. Germline V CDR1 and CDR2: SEHNR, FQNEAQ (reference sequence). The V and J ends lost 0 bases and 4 bases respectively, with 9 bases between them. This CDR3 comprises 15 residues. CDR3 in amino acids: CASSLALTVTGELFF. The DNA for the CDR3 is TGTGCCAGCAGCTTAGCTTTAACGGTCACCGGGGAGCTGTTTTTT. Combining the CDR3 with reference TRBV7-9 and TRBJ2-2 gives the whole variable domain DTGVSQNPRHKITKRGQNVTFRCDPISEHNRLYWYRQTLGQGPEFLTYFQNEAQLEKSRLLSDRFSAERPKGSFSTLEIQRTEQGDSAMYLCASSLALTVTGELFFGEGSRLTVL.

This clonotype occurred many times. The J gene is TRBJ2-5, the V gene TRBV24-1; unclear D gene. CDR3 length: 14 amino acids. V lost 2 bases and J 3 bases, leaving 9 bases between the germline ends. Germline-derived CDR1 and CDR2 are KGHDR and SFDVKD. The DNA of the CDR3 is TGTGCCACCAGTGATTGGGTCACGAAAGAGACCCAGTACTTC. Protein sequence: CATSDWVTKETQYF.

The gene calls are TRBV20-1 and TRBJ1-1; unclear D gene. Germline assignment: CDR1 DFQATT and CDR2 SNEGSKA (reference sequence). The CDR3 sequence is 15 residues long. The V end was cut by 1 base, the J end by 2 bases, with 14 bases between. The CDR3 here is CSARVQGLTNTEAFF. The DNA for the CDR3 is TGCAGTGCTAGAGTCCAAGGACTGACTAACACTGAAGCTTTCTTT.

The V and J genes are TRBV9 and TRBJ1-5; 7 positions match TRBD1. J was trimmed by 7 bases and V by 4 bases; bases with no gene match: 8. The CDR3 has 14 residues. CDR1 is SGDLS and CDR2 is YYNGEE in the germline V gene. CDR3 sequence: CASSSQGDFQPQHF. CDR3 sequence (DNA): TGTGCCAGCAGCTCCCAGGGGGACTTCCAGCCCCAGCATTTT.

This clonotype was picked up many times. The genes are TRBV9 and TRBJ2-5, with 8 bases matching TRBD2. Trimming removed 7 bases from V and 5 bases from J; junction bases left unmatched: 7. The CDR3 runs 13 residues. Looked up from germline, CDR1 is SGDLS and CDR2 is YYNGEE. The CDR3 DNA reads TGTGCCAGCGGAGGGGGACTAGGGGAGACCCAGTACTTC. As protein: CASGGGLGETQYF.

This clonotype came up many times. This chain uses TRBV30 with TRBJ2-7; D assignment may be TRBD1 or TRBD2 (5 bases each). Germline CDR1 is GTSNPN and CDR2 is SVGIG (reference sequence). CDR3 size: 13 residues. The V end lost 7 bases, the J end lost 4 bases, and 17 bases lay between the germline ends. The CDR3 bases are TGTGCCTATGAAGGGGACCGTAGTTACGAGCAGTACTTC. Translated: CAYEGDRSYEQYF.

V gene TRBV19 combines with J gene TRBJ2-2; possible D gene TRBD1, 5 bases. CDR1 is LNHDA and CDR2 is SQIVND in the germline V gene (reference sequence). This CDR3 is 16 amino acids long. Trimming removed 2 bases from V and 6 bases from J, with 16 bases in between. The CDR3 coding sequence is TGTGCCAGTAGTATAACCGCAGGGTCCCCACCCGGGGAGCTGTTTTTT. This gives the protein CASSITAGSPPGELFF.

The chain links TRBV9 to TRBJ2-7; D call uncertain. V was shortened by 4 bases and J by 5 bases, with 10 bases between the two germline ends. This CDR3 has 12 residues. Germline-derived CDR1 and CDR2 are SGDLS and YYNGEE. This chain's CDR3 is CASSSPSHEQYF. For the CDR3, the DNA is TGTGCCAGCAGCTCCCCGTCCCACGAGCAGTACTTC.

In this sample, this clonotype is medium-sized (0.01 to 0.1%). The CDR3 loop reads CASSLSRGYEQYF. The CDR3 DNA follows: TGTGCCAGCAGCTTATCCCGGGGCTACGAGCAGTACTTC. V is TRBV11-3 and J is TRBJ2-7, with D maybe TRBD2 (5 bases). CDR1 SGHNT and CDR2 YENEEA come from the germline V gene. The length of the CDR3 is 13 residues. The ends were cut back, 2 bases at V and 3 bases at J, with 8 bases in the middle.

In its sample, this clonotype was seen a few times. V usage is TRBV20-1 and J usage is TRBJ2-1, with 9 positions matching TRBD2. The CDR3 totals 15 residues. V shed 2 bases, J shed 12 bases, and the junction held 14 bases outside the gene matches. The germline CDR1 and CDR2 sequences are DFQATT and SNEGSKA (reference sequence). This CDR3 reads CSARWGGGDTDTQFF. The CDR3 coding sequence is TGCAGTGCTAGATGGGGCGGGGGGGACACAGATACGCAGTTCTTC.

This clonotype occurred many times. The rearrangement joins TRBV29-1 to TRBJ2-2; D might be TRBD1 or TRBD2, each matching 6 bases. The germline V gene encodes CDR1 SQVTM and CDR2 ANQGSEA. V was cut by 7 bases and J by 4 bases, with 19 bases left in between. CDR3 length equals 15 residues. The CDR3: CSAVIGGPSTGELFF. The CDR3 DNA sequence: TGCAGCGCTGTGATAGGGGGGCCCAGCACCGGGGAGCTGTTTTTT.

This clonotype was observed many times. The chain combines TRBV3-1 with TRBJ1-3, with D perhaps matching TRBD1 (5 bases). Germline CDR1 reads LGHDT; CDR2 reads YNNKEL (reference sequence). Trimming removed 2 bases from V and 1 base from J, with 9 bases in between. The CDR3 loop spans 15 amino acids. The DNA of the CDR3 is TGTGCCAGCAGCCAATCCAGGGTATCTGGAAACACCATATATTTT. It translates to CASSQSRVSGNTIYF.

This clonotype was observed at least ten times. The chain carries TRBV20-1 and TRBJ2-1; 7 positions match TRBD1. Germline V lookup: CDR1 DFQATT, CDR2 SNEGSKA (reference sequence). The CDR3 is 15 residues long. The CDR3 protein is CRPTGVGDSYNEQFF. In DNA, the CDR3 is TGCAGGCCCACAGGGGTCGGGGACTCCTACAATGAGCAGTTCTTC.

This chain links TRBV7-4 with TRBJ2-7, with D perhaps given as TRBD1 or TRBD2 (6 bases each). This CDR3 contains 11 residues. Germline V gives CDR1 SGHVT, CDR2 SQSDAQ. V lost 8 bases, J lost 7 bases, and 12 bases lay in between. This chain's CDR3 is CASFGGREQYF. CDR3 sequence (DNA): TGTGCCAGCTTTGGGGGGCGGGAGCAGTACTTC.

The sample holds one count of this clonotype. At one end the junction does not follow the germline gene, possibly because of a read error. The CDR3 sequence is CASSIGGLFF. CDR3 DNA sequence: TGCGCCAGCAGCATAGGGGGGCTGTTTTTT. The chain has TRBV5-1 and TRBJ2-2; the D gene is possibly TRBD1 (6 bases). The CDR3 consists of 10 residues. Germline values: CDR1 SGHRS, CDR2 YFSETQ. Drawing the rest from reference TRBV5-1 and TRBJ2-2, the complete variable domain is KAGVTQTPRYLIKTRGQQVTLSCSPISGHRSVSWYQQTPGQGLQFLFEYFSETQRNKGNFPGRFSGRQFSNSRSEMNVSTLELGDSALYLCASSIGGLFFGEGSRLTVL.

The chain has TRBV29-1 and TRBJ1-4; 7 bases map to TRBD1. Trimming removed 7 bases from V and 8 bases from J; junction bases left unmatched: 10. Germline V gene sequence: CDR1 SQVTM, CDR2 ANQGSEA. CDR3 length: 13 residues. The CDR3 nucleotides are TGCAGCGCAAGACAGGGTACGGAGGAAAAACTGTTTTTT. This translates into CSARQGTEEKLFF.

The CDR3 spells CASSLSPGLAGEDTQFF. CDR3 nucleotide sequence: TGTGCCAGCAGCCTATCCCCGGGACTAGCGGGAGAGGATACGCAGTTCTTC. V and J are TRBV2 and TRBJ2-1; TRBD2 matches 14 bases. Germline CDR1 is SNHLY and CDR2 is FYNNEI. Trimming cost V 6 bases and J 12 bases; bases outside gene matches: 16. The CDR3 spans 17 residues.

In its sample, this clonotype was seen many times. The chain uses TRBV6-2 or TRBV6-3 and TRBJ2-2, with D hard to call. Germline CDR1 MNHEY, CDR2 SVGEGT. Trimming took 6 bases from V and 3 from J, leaving 14 bases between them. The CDR3 totals 15 residues. DNA of the CDR3: TGTGCCAGCAGAAAACACGGCGAGGACACCGGGGAGCTGTTTTTT. Translating gives CASRKHGEDTGELFF.

The chain couples TRBV20-1 to TRBJ2-6; TRBD1 matches at 7 bases. The CDR3 totals 14 residues. J lost 16 bases, V lost 2 bases, and 14 bases had no gene match. CDR1 and CDR2 from the germline V gene are DFQATT and SNEGSKA (reference sequence). DNA of the CDR3: TGCAGTGCTAGAAAGGTTTGGACAGGCCGAACACTGACTTTC. Translation gives CSARKVWTGRTLTF.